Below are 19 T cell receptor beta chains sequenced from a single sample in a study of T cell responses to AZD1222 COVID-19 vaccine (dated by TCRdb to the early 2020s). Library preparation used the immunoSEQ multiplex PCR assay. The table comes from immuneACCESS by way of TCRdb, which keeps in-frame sequences with V and J called. Part of the clones is missing from these tables; in studies checked, under half for an unresolved V gene and the rest for unknown reasons. The sample table holds fewer than 75,000 clones, of which 90% to 95% were seen once. Over 5.5% of the sample rests with the top ten. Interpreted using the paper, the time point label stands for: about 28 days (+/-7) after the second vaccine dose. The treatment or condition label, as the study defines it: meningococcal conjugate vaccine given as trial control. Sequencing was performed on peripheral blood, taken 28 days after the second dose of the MenACWY control vaccine. These receptor sequences come from an adult who received the MenACWY meningococcal vaccine as a control.

This chain connects TRBV6-6 to TRBJ1-6, with D maybe TRBD1 (6 bases). The CDR3 covers 16 residues. Germline CDR1 is MNHNY and CDR2 is SVGAGI (reference sequence). V was cut by 0 bases and J by 7 bases, with 13 bases left in between. The CDR3 spells CASSYSGAKGNSPLHF. DNA of the CDR3: TGTGCCAGCAGTTACTCGGGGGCCAAGGGGAATTCACCCCTCCACTTT.

The CDR3 DNA sequence: TGTGCCAGCAGCGCCGCGGAGGACAATGAGCAGTTCTTC. The encoded protein is CASSAAEDNEQFF. V and J are TRBV6-4 and TRBJ2-1, with D maybe TRBD2 (5 bases). CDR1 is MRHNA and CDR2 is SNTAGT in the germline V gene. The CDR3 is made up of 13 amino acids. Trimming removed 6 bases at V and 5 bases at J, with 11 bases between.

This clone was recorded once. The J gene is TRBJ1-1, the V gene TRBV5-1; possibly TRBD1 for D (5 bases). CDR3 length equals 13 residues. CDR1 and CDR2 from the germline V gene are SGHRS and YFSETQ. Trimming shortened V by 3 bases and J by 11 bases, and 17 bases separated the two germline ends. Here the CDR3 reads CASSSGGVREAFF. The DNA for the CDR3 is TGCGCCAGCAGCTCGGGAGGGGTCAGGGAGGCTTTCTTT.

The genes are TRBV13 and TRBJ2-1; 10 bases map to TRBD2. With V trimmed by 4 bases and J by 4 bases, 4 bases remained unmatched. The CDR3 runs to 15 residues. Germline-derived CDR1 and CDR2 are PRHDT and FYEKMQ (reference sequence). The CDR3 DNA is TGTGCCAGCAGCTCCGGACTAGCGGTTTACAATGAGCAGTTCTTC. Amino acid sequence: CASSSGLAVYNEQFF.

The rearrangement links TRBV7-3 to TRBJ2-3; D gene ambiguous. Trimming cost V 6 bases and J 4 bases, with 23 bases left between them. CDR3 length equals 17 residues. Germline V gene lookup returns CDR1 SGHTA and CDR2 FQGTGA. CDR3 nucleotides: TGTGCCAGCAGGGCCCGGGCGAGCAGCCGATCGGCAGATACGCAGTATTTT. Its translation: CASRARASSRSADTQYF.

The rearrangement uses TRBV10-2 and TRBJ2-3; maybe TRBD2 (5 bases). CDR1 and CDR2 (germline): WSHSY, SAAADI. This CDR3 is built from 14 residues. V gave up 6 bases and J gave up 0 bases, with 10 bases separating them. CDR3 sequence: CASRWESSTDTQYF. Written as DNA, the CDR3 is TGCGCCAGCAGGTGGGAGAGTAGCACAGATACGCAGTATTTT.

The chain combines TRBV5-1 with TRBJ1-1; no reliable D call. This CDR3 region has 14 residues. Germline V gene lookup returns CDR1 SGHRS and CDR2 YFSETQ. Between the trimmed V and J ends, which lost 0 bases and 4 bases, there was a span of 10 bases. CDR3 sequence: CASSLAGSSTEAFF. CDR3 sequence (DNA): TGCGCCAGCAGCTTGGCTGGTTCTTCCACTGAAGCTTTCTTT.

V is TRBV7-6 and J is TRBJ2-2; either TRBD1 or TRBD2 may supply D (5 bases each). The CDR3 has 17 residues. Germline assignment: CDR1 SGHVS and CDR2 FNYEAQ. Between the trimmed V and J ends, which lost 3 bases and 2 bases, there was a span of 16 bases. The CDR3, as DNA: TGTGCCAGCAGCTTGGAGGCTCCGGGACCAAACACCGGGGAGCTGTTTTTT. It is translated as CASSLEAPGPNTGELFF.

This chain uses TRBV6-1 with TRBJ2-3; 11 bases map to TRBD2. This CDR3 has 15 amino acids. V trimming: 2 bases; J trimming: 4 bases; junction bases outside the gene matches: 2. Germline V gene data show CDR1 as MNHNS and CDR2 as SASEGT. CDR3 DNA: TGTGCCAGCAGTGAACTAGCGGGAGGCTCAGATACGCAGTATTTT. Protein product: CASSELAGGSDTQYF.

The chain recombines TRBV12-3 or TRBV12-4 with TRBJ1-4; no clear D. This CDR3 is built from 12 residues. V was clipped by 6 bases and J by 4 bases, with 6 bases between them. Here the CDR3 reads CASSRDNEKLFF. The CDR3 coding sequence is TGTGCCAGCAGCCGAGATAATGAAAAACTGTTTTTT.

The count of this clone is one. The rearrangement uses TRBV28 and TRBJ2-1; D remains ambiguous. The V gene's germline CDR1 is MDHEN and CDR2 SYDVKM. V lost 1 base and J 8 bases, leaving 0 bases between the germline ends. CDR3 size: 10 residues. CDR3 nucleotide sequence: TGTGCCAGCAGTTTATATGAGCAGTTCTTC. Residues: CASSLYEQFF.

The genes are TRBV25-1 and TRBJ1-2; D is unclear. The CDR3 spans 11 residues. Germline CDR1 MGHDK, CDR2 SYGVNS. V lost 3 bases to trimming and J lost 7 bases, with 6 bases between them. In DNA form, the CDR3 reads TGTGCCAGCAGTGACAGCTTTGGCTACACCTTC. It is translated as CASSDSFGYTF.

The J gene is TRBJ1-2, the V gene TRBV6-5; 9 bases align to TRBD1. V was pared by 6 bases and J by 2 bases, with 4 bases of the junction left unmatched. This CDR3 is 14 amino acids long. The germline V gene encodes CDR1 MNHEY and CDR2 SVGAGI. The CDR3 DNA reads as TGTGCCAGCAGGGGGACAGGGTTCAACTATGGCTACACCTTC. It encodes CASRGTGFNYGYTF.

The gene calls are TRBV5-8 and TRBJ1-2; 9 bases map to TRBD1. The junction had 9 bases not matched to a gene; V was cut back by 2 bases and J by 4 bases. From germline, CDR1 is SGHTS and CDR2 YDEGEE. This CDR3 is 16 amino acids long. The CDR3 coding sequence is TGTGCCAGCAGCTTCTCGACCGGGACAGGGCCCTATGGCTACACCTTC. Amino acid sequence: CASSFSTGTGPYGYTF.

The genes are TRBV30 and TRBJ1-6; perhaps TRBD1 as D (5 bases). This CDR3 region has 14 residues. Trimming stripped 0 bases from V and 7 bases from J, with 10 bases between. Germline CDR1 GTSNPN, CDR2 SVGIG (reference sequence). CDR3: CAWSVGDRNSPLHF. Here the CDR3 DNA reads TGTGCCTGGAGTGTAGGGGACCGGAATTCACCCCTCCACTTT.

In this sample, this clone turned up a few times. The V and J genes are TRBV21-1 and TRBJ1-1; the D segment call TRBD1 is taken from the table without a DNA check. TRBV21-1 is an annotated pseudogene. The CDR3 runs 20 residues. The CDR3 sequence: CASSKALRNHGTIRNTEAFF. The CDR3 DNA follows: TGTGCCAGCAGCAAAGCGCTTCGGAACCACGGGACAATTCGGAACACTGAAGCTTTCTTT.

The chain carries TRBV5-6 and TRBJ1-1, with D possibly matching TRBD1 (5 bases). CDR3 size: 15 residues. The germline gives CDR1 SGHDT, CDR2 YYEEEE. The V gene lost 4 bases and the J gene lost 0 bases, with 13 bases spanning the gap. The CDR3 region has the DNA TGTGCCAGCAGCCCAATAAGGGGTATGAACACTGAAGCTTTCTTT. It yields the protein CASSPIRGMNTEAFF. The full variable domain, completed using reference TRBV5-6 and TRBJ1-1, is DAGVTQSPTHLIKTRGQQVTLRCSPKSGHDTVSWYQQALGQGPQFIFQYYEEEERQRGNFPDRFSGHQFPNYSSELNVNALLLGDSALYLCASSPIRGMNTEAFFGQGTRLTVV.

CDR3 bases: TGTGCCAGCAGCGGCCGGGCTGAGCAGTTCTTC. Translation: CASSGRAEQFF. V is TRBV13 and J is TRBJ2-1; D is unclear. The CDR3 has 11 amino acids. Trimming took off 5 bases at V and 9 bases at J, with 8 bases between the two ends. CDR1 PRHDT and CDR2 FYEKMQ come from the germline V gene (reference sequence).

The chain recombines TRBV6-1 with TRBJ1-3; no clear D. The CDR3 is 16 residues long. Germline V gives CDR1 MNHNS, CDR2 SASEGT. V lost 1 base and J 0 bases, leaving 10 bases between the germline ends. CDR3 nucleotide sequence: TGTGCCAGCAGTGAAGGGGCCTCTAACTCTGGAAACACCATATATTTT. Its protein product is CASSEGASNSGNTIYF.